This T cell receptor (beta chain) was observed in a study of T cells in Graves' hyperthyroidism and ophthalmopathy. Background on the study: Specimen type is peripheral blood, collected at initial diagnosis prior to any treatment.

RNA transcripts gave rise to amplified TCR beta CDR3 regions. The HTBI primer set served for first-round RT-PCR of the TCR CDR3. TCRdb redid the calling of the multiplex PCR reads with MiXCR, one entry per CDR3 protein. The sample shows roughly 99,000 distinct CDR3 sequences, roughly 15% of them seen only once. Trimming left V 6 bases short and J 4 bases short, with 17 bases between. The CDR3 sequence is 15 residues long. Germline values: CDR1 MNHNS, CDR2 SASEGT. Exclusion of patients followed from uncontrolled infection, other autoimmune disease, pregnancy or lactation. This sequence was found in a woman aged 50 to 60 with Graves' hyperthyroidism. The J gene is TRBJ2-3, the V gene TRBV6-1, with a possible D match to TRBD2 (5 bases). Material for sequencing was blood. CDR3 region: CASRRAPGSADTQYF. DNA of the CDR3: TGTGCCAGCAGACGTGCACCGGGATCGGCAGATACGCAGTATTTT.